The source of this T cell receptor (beta chain) is a study of blood T cell repertoires in COVID-19. Study at large: From T cells, B-cell-depleted T cells, or PBMCs came the material, which was cDNA or gDNA.

Per the original data handling: Reference gene primer amplification gave nucleated cell count estimates. Produced via immunoSEQ multiplex PCR; TCRdb's table is partial and in-frame only. D and trimming were read from the DNA, whereas the V and J calls and clone size are those reported in that table. The sample yields about 120,000 clones, approximately 81% seen once. The CDR3 totals 11 residues. Germline V CDR1 and CDR2: SGHDN, FVKESK. The V end lost 4 bases, the J end lost 4 bases, and 5 bases lay between the germline ends. V usage is TRBV14 and J usage is TRBJ2-7; D gene unclear. The sample was peripheral blood. The sequence came from a man in his forties with acute or convalescent COVID-19. CDR3 coding DNA: TGTGCCAGCAGCCTTCATTACGAGCAGTACTTC. Protein: CASSLHYEQYF.